This record looks at one T cell receptor (beta chain) sequence and its context. Its antigen is unknown. The data are from a study of cytomegalovirus exposure and HLA in healthy donors. Study conclusions and caveats: As a later analysis showed, a missense DCLRE1C variant was linked to trimming of TCR beta V- and J-genes. Analysis was performed later, and it showed HLA-associated TCR beta chains to be more clonally expanded than equally common others. Reportedly, TCR beta sequences accurately predicted HLA-A and HLA-B alleles in most subjects.

This CDR3 has 16 amino acids. The germline V gene has CDR1 SNHLY and CDR2 FYNNEI. Germline trimming cut 3 bases from V and 0 bases from J; bases unmatched to any gene: 5. The PCR contained 60 Vbeta and 13 Jbeta primers. The method was immunoSEQ multiplex PCR; TCRdb's version includes in-frame clones alone and lacks a portion of them. The sample contains about 180,000 clones, about 80% of which appear only once. Sequenced: PBMCs. J is TRBJ1-5 and V is TRBV2; 7 bases agree with TRBD1. The sequence derives from a woman aged 40 to 49 in good health and CMV-seronegative. The CDR3 DNA is TGTGCCAGCAGTGACAGGGGGAGCTATAGCAATCAGCCCCAGCATTTT. It specifies CASSDRGSYSNQPQHF.